Shown below are 10 T cell receptor beta chains from a single sample sequenced in a study of blood T cell repertoires in COVID-19. Method: immunoSEQ multiplex PCR; TCRdb's copy keeps in-frame clones and lacks some. The sample has more than 150,000 clones; roughly nine tenths are singletons. The specimen was peripheral blood. The receptors were sampled from a man aged 50-60 years with acute or convalescent COVID-19.

The CDR3 bases are TGTGCCAGCAGGAGCCCGAGCGGGAGAGTCTACGAGCAGTACTTC. It translates to CASRSPSGRVYEQYF. The chain has TRBV2 and TRBJ2-7; 8 positions match TRBD2. Germline V gives CDR1 SNHLY, CDR2 FYNNEI. The CDR3 length is 15 residues. The J segment lost 3 bases and the V segment lost 6 bases, leaving 10 bases of the junction unmatched.

The chain uses TRBV24-1 and TRBJ1-2, with TRBD1 as a possible D gene (5 bases). The CDR3 loop spans 13 amino acids. Trimming stripped 2 bases from V and 4 bases from J, with 7 bases between. CDR1 is KGHDR, CDR2 SFDVKD, per germline. The CDR3 DNA sequence: TGTGCCACCAGTGATTGGGGGGTCTATGGCTACACCTTC. It translates to CATSDWGVYGYTF.

The V and J genes are TRBV29-1 and TRBJ2-5, with 9 nucleotides matching TRBD1. The J call could be wrong; TRBJ2-7 is a better fit for the DNA end. The germline CDR1 and CDR2 sequences are SQVTM and ANQGSEA. The CDR3 extends over 14 amino acids. The CDR3 sequence is CSVEDEQGAYEQYF. CDR3 DNA sequence: TGCAGCGTTGAAGATGAACAGGGGGCGTACGAGCAGTACTTC.

This rearrangement joins TRBV7-9 to TRBJ1-1; 10 nucleotides line up with TRBD1. CDR1 and CDR2 from the germline V gene are SEHNR and FQNEAQ (reference sequence). This CDR3 has 16 amino acids. V shed 6 bases and J 1 base; nucleotides not matched to a gene: 8. The CDR3, as DNA: TGTGCCAGCAGTCCAAGACAGGGGGCGCGGAACACTGAAGCTTTCTTT. Its protein is CASSPRQGARNTEAFF.

V and J are TRBV5-1 and TRBJ1-6; the D gene is possibly TRBD1 (5 bases). The CDR3 consists of 16 residues. The germline V and J ends were trimmed by 3 bases and 0 bases, with 10 bases remaining between them. Germline CDR1 reads SGHRS; CDR2 reads YFSETQ. CDR3: CASSWDGSSYNSPLHF. Here the CDR3 DNA reads TGCGCCAGCAGCTGGGACGGGAGCTCCTATAATTCACCCCTCCACTTT.

CDR3 protein: CASTFTNTGELFF. In DNA, the CDR3 is TGTGCCAGCACGTTTACGAACACCGGGGAGCTGTTTTTT. V and J are TRBV12-3 or TRBV12-4 and TRBJ2-2, with unresolved D. This CDR3 region has 13 residues. Trimming removed 7 bases from V and 0 bases from J, with 6 bases in between.

The chain couples TRBV9 to TRBJ2-1; no definite D call. The CDR3 totals 14 residues. With 2 bases removed from V and 4 bases from J, the gap between germline ends came to 10 bases. CDR1 is SGDLS and CDR2 is YYNGEE in the germline V gene. Here the CDR3 reads CASSVRDTYNEQFF. The CDR3 DNA reads TGTGCCAGCAGCGTTCGAGACACGTACAATGAGCAGTTCTTC.

This clone occurred a few times. The chain links TRBV18 to TRBJ1-1; possibly TRBD1 for D (6 bases). Germline assignment: CDR1 KGHSH and CDR2 LQKENI. Trimming cost V 8 bases and J 1 base, with 14 bases left between them. The CDR3 extends over 14 amino acids. CDR3 in amino acids: CASSGGGPNTEAFF. CDR3 in DNA: TGTGCCAGCAGCGGGGGCGGCCCGAACACTGAAGCTTTCTTT.

This chain joins TRBV5-6 and TRBJ1-5; 7 bases align to TRBD1. The CDR3 is 16 residues long. Trimming removed 2 bases from V and 7 bases from J; junction bases left unmatched: 12. The V gene's germline CDR1 is SGHDT and CDR2 YYEEEE. CDR3 DNA sequence: TGTGCCAGCAGCTTACAGGGGACCCTGACGGGGCAGCCCCAGCATTTT. Encoded protein: CASSLQGTLTGQPQHF.

This rearrangement joins TRBV7-6 to TRBJ1-5; D call uncertain. Trimming took off 0 bases at V and 4 bases at J, with 13 bases between the two ends. The CDR3 extends over 16 amino acids. Germline-derived CDR1 and CDR2 are SGHVS and FNYEAQ. For the CDR3, the DNA is TGTGCCAGCAGCTTAGCCGGCGGGCAGAGGAATCAGCCCCAGCATTTT. Its protein is CASSLAGGQRNQPQHF.